This passage covers 32 T cell receptor beta chains from one sample sequenced in a study of blood T cells in healthy people across ages. Together with a sample-barcoded 5' primer, a J-beta primer mix was included in a second PCR lasting roughly 6 to 12 cycles. TCRdb used MiXCR to reprocess the 5' RACE reads, holding one entry per CDR3 protein. This sample has 1.2 million to 1.5 million distinct CDR3 sequences; approximately 42% occur once, and the top ten carry roughly 7.7%. The sample consisted of blood. The receptors originated from a woman aged 18-29 years in good health.

The chain employs TRBV29-1 and TRBJ2-5; no clear D gene. The CDR3 loop spans 10 amino acids. CDR1 SQVTM and CDR2 ANQGSEA come from the germline V gene. Trimming took off 5 bases at V and 5 bases at J, with 6 bases between the two ends. CDR3: CSVWWETQYF. The CDR3 DNA sequence: TGCAGCGTTTGGTGGGAGACCCAGTACTTC.

The chain carries TRBV29-1 and TRBJ2-1; 9 nucleotides line up with TRBD1. J gave up 10 bases and V 5 bases, and 12 bases lay outside the gene matches. Germline CDR1 reads SQVTM; CDR2 reads ANQGSEA. This CDR3 spans 14 amino acids. The CDR3 protein is CSVLPGQGTYEQFF. CDR3 coding DNA: TGCAGCGTTCTTCCGGGACAGGGTACCTACGAGCAGTTCTTC.

The gene calls are TRBV9 and TRBJ2-5; 9 bases are a match to TRBD2. The CDR3 spans 16 residues. V shed 2 bases and J 5 bases; nucleotides not matched to a gene: 10. Germline CDR1 is SGDLS and CDR2 is YYNGEE. As DNA, the CDR3 is TGTGCCAGCAGCGTCTTCGGCGGGGGGGCTGGGGAGACCCAGTACTTC. Residues: CASSVFGGGAGETQYF.

This clonotype was counted at least ten times. The chain recombines TRBV29-1 with TRBJ2-7; 8 bases line up with TRBD1. Per the germline V gene, CDR1 is SQVTM and CDR2 is ANQGSEA. V lost 0 bases and J lost 4; bases outside the gene matches: 5. This CDR3 region has 14 residues. This chain's CDR3 is CSVEDRDRGYEQYF. The DNA of the CDR3 is TGCAGCGTTGAAGATCGTGACAGGGGATACGAGCAGTACTTC.

This clonotype was recorded a few times. In nucleotides, the CDR3 is TGTGCCAGCAGCCCTCTTAAGACGGCGACTAGCCCCTACAATGAGCAGTTCTTC. This gives the protein CASSPLKTATSPYNEQFF. V gene TRBV11-1 combines with J gene TRBJ2-1; TRBD2 matches 7 bases. V lost 5 bases, J lost 2 bases, and 15 bases stayed unmatched. The V gene's germline CDR1 is SGHAT and CDR2 FQDESV (reference sequence). The CDR3 covers 18 residues.

The chain links TRBV4-1 to TRBJ1-4, with D tentatively TRBD1 (5 bases). This CDR3 has 20 amino acids. Germline V gene lookup returns CDR1 MGHRA and CDR2 YSYEKL. The V gene lost 6 bases and the J gene lost 4 bases, with 30 bases spanning the gap. The CDR3 coding sequence is TGCGCCAGCAGGGGTAATTTAGGGGCAGGGATCTCTTCAAATAATGAAAAACTGTTTTTT. Its protein product is CASRGNLGAGISSNNEKLFF.

This chain connects TRBV20-1 to TRBJ2-5; TRBD2 agrees at 9 bases. TRBJ2-7 matches the DNA end more closely, so the J call is doubtful. The germline V gene encodes CDR1 DFQATT and CDR2 SNEGSKA (reference sequence). This CDR3 is 15 amino acids long. CDR3 loop: CSARDPLAGPDEQYF. CDR3 in DNA: TGCAGTGCTAGAGATCCCCTAGCGGGACCCGACGAGCAGTACTTC.

V gene TRBV5-1 combines with J gene TRBJ2-3, with TRBD2 matching over 15 bases. Trimming took 2 bases from V and 5 from J; bases not matched to a gene: 6. The germline CDR1 and CDR2 sequences are SGHRS and YFSETQ. There are 17 residues in the CDR3. CDR3 in amino acids: CASSFGLAGGPKDTQYF. CDR3 sequence (DNA): TGCGCCAGCAGCTTCGGACTAGCGGGGGGGCCTAAAGATACGCAGTATTTT.

The sample holds a few counts of this clonotype. The chain couples TRBV4-1 to TRBJ2-5; tentative D call: TRBD2 (5 bases). The CDR3 sequence is 15 residues long. Germline CDR1 MGHRA, CDR2 YSYEKL. V lost 1 base and J lost 3, with 12 bases in between. As DNA, the CDR3 is TGCGCCAGCAGCCAAGGGTCTAGCCGAGAAGAGACCCAGTACTTC. Its protein product is CASSQGSSREETQYF.

The chain combines TRBV12-3 or TRBV12-4 with TRBJ1-4, with 9 bases identical to TRBD1. V shed 4 bases and J 6 bases; nucleotides not matched to a gene: 0. The CDR3 contains 13 residues. The CDR3 protein is CASSWTGDEKLFF. Written as DNA, the CDR3 is TGTGCCAGCAGTTGGACAGGGGATGAAAAACTGTTTTTT.

In this sample, this clonotype turned up a few times. This chain joins TRBV20-1 and TRBJ2-3; tentative D call: TRBD2 (6 bases). CDR3 length equals 14 residues. Germline V gives CDR1 DFQATT, CDR2 SNEGSKA (reference sequence). The V gene lost 8 bases and the J gene lost 2 bases, with 17 bases spanning the gap. Here the CDR3 reads CSFVRDSFTDTQYF. DNA for the CDR3: TGCAGTTTCGTCCGGGACTCGTTCACAGATACGCAGTATTTT.

This clonotype was counted only a few times. The chain joins TRBV4-2 to TRBJ2-7, with 7 bases matching TRBD2. Germline assignment: CDR1 LGHNA and CDR2 YNFKEQ. The J segment lost 3 bases and the V segment lost 4 bases, leaving 12 bases of the junction unmatched. The CDR3 contains 16 residues. CDR3 coding DNA: TGTGCCAGCAGCCGATTTTTGGCGGGAGAGGACTACGAGCAGTACTTC. This translates into CASSRFLAGEDYEQYF.

This clonotype was found a few times. The V and J genes are TRBV11-2 and TRBJ1-6, with D hard to call. V was shortened by 0 bases and J by 10 bases, with 13 bases between the two germline ends. The CDR3 is 15 residues long. Germline V lookup: CDR1 SGHAT, CDR2 FQNNGV. CDR3 loop: CASSLDRQRDSPLHF. The CDR3 bases are TGTGCCAGCAGCTTAGATCGTCAGAGAGACTCACCCCTCCACTTT.

This clonotype was detected only a few times. V and J are TRBV6-6 and TRBJ2-1, with 8 bases fitting TRBD2. TRBJ2-7 explains the end of the DNA better; the J call may be wrong. Germline assignment: CDR1 MNHNY and CDR2 SVGAGI (reference sequence). The CDR3 is 15 amino acids. The CDR3, as DNA: TGTGCCAGCAGTTCTACTAGCGGCTCCTACAATGAGCAGTACTTC. It translates to CASSSTSGSYNEQYF.

This clonotype showed up just a few times. This rearrangement joins TRBV12-5 to TRBJ2-3, with no clear D. Trimming shortened V by 6 bases and J by 6 bases, and 7 bases separated the two germline ends. The CDR3 has 11 amino acids. The germline gives CDR1 LGHNT, CDR2 FRNRAP. The CDR3 region has the DNA TGTGCTAGTGGGGATTGGGATACGCAGTATTTT. Translating gives CASGDWDTQYF.

The table lists this clonotype with a few counts. The genes are TRBV9 and TRBJ2-7, with D maybe TRBD1 (5 bases). CDR3 length equals 15 residues. V lost 0 bases to trimming and J lost 1 base, with 11 bases between them. CDR1 is SGDLS and CDR2 is YYNGEE in the germline V gene. The chain's CDR3 is CASSVDRSKSYEQYF. DNA for the CDR3: TGTGCCAGCAGCGTAGACAGGAGTAAATCCTACGAGCAGTACTTC.

V usage is TRBV20-1 and J usage is TRBJ2-5, with 10 bases identical to TRBD2. Germline lookup yields CDR1 DFQATT and CDR2 SNEGSKA (reference sequence). This CDR3 contains 15 residues. With V trimmed by 6 bases and J by 4 bases, 11 bases remained unmatched. The CDR3: CSARRLAGFPETQYF. DNA for the CDR3: TGCAGTGCCAGGAGACTAGCGGGCTTCCCAGAGACCCAGTACTTC.

V gene TRBV6-5 combines with J gene TRBJ1-1, with a weak D call TRBD1 (6 bases). The CDR3 runs 14 residues. V dropped 2 bases and J dropped 11 bases, with 18 bases sitting between them. From germline, CDR1 is MNHEY and CDR2 SVGAGI. In DNA form, the CDR3 reads TGTGCCAGCAGTTACGATCGGGGAATGGGGGCGGCTTTCTTT. Translating gives CASSYDRGMGAAFF.

This clonotype has just a few counts. This chain links TRBV6-1 with TRBJ2-7, with TRBD2 matching over 7 bases. With 1 base clipped from V and 11 bases from J, the junction kept 2 bases outside the gene matches. Germline V gene data show CDR1 as MNHNS and CDR2 as SASEGT. This CDR3 region has 11 residues. CDR3 coding DNA: TGTGCCAGCAGTGAAGGGGGGGGAAAGTACTTC. The encoded protein is CASSEGGGKYF.

J is TRBJ2-2 and V is TRBV10-3; D unclear. This CDR3 spans 14 amino acids. Trimming pared 10 bases from V and 0 bases from J, leaving 12 bases between. The V gene's germline CDR1 is ENHRY and CDR2 SYGVKD. The chain's CDR3 is CATGRSSNTGELFF. In DNA form, the CDR3 reads TGTGCCACCGGACGGTCCTCGAACACCGGGGAGCTGTTTTTT.

The rearrangement uses TRBV20-1 and TRBJ2-7; 11 nucleotides agree with TRBD2. The junction had 4 bases not matched to a gene; V was cut back by 5 bases and J by 1 base. CDR1 DFQATT and CDR2 SNEGSKA come from the germline V gene (reference sequence). The CDR3 is 14 residues long. This chain's CDR3 is CSAEGTSGSYEQYF. Written as DNA, the CDR3 is TGCAGTGCTGAGGGGACTAGCGGATCCTACGAGCAGTACTTC.

The CDR3 reads CASSGTGSRELFF. The CDR3 nucleotides read TGCGCCAGCAGCGGTACAGGGTCCCGGGAGCTGTTTTTT. The V gene is TRBV4-1, the J gene TRBJ2-2; D is perhaps TRBD1 (6 bases). The CDR3 is made up of 13 amino acids. The germline gives CDR1 MGHRA, CDR2 YSYEKL. Trimming cost V 5 bases and J 9 bases, with 13 bases left between them.

This clonotype was picked up a small number of times. V and J are TRBV4-1 and TRBJ2-2; D perhaps matches TRBD2 (5 bases). Germline assignment: CDR1 MGHRA and CDR2 YSYEKL. Deletions cut 5 bases from V and 6 bases from J, with 16 bases between. This CDR3 is 15 amino acids long. The CDR3 DNA reads as TGCGCCAGCAGCTACGGAGGCAGTTGGGCCGGGGAGCTGTTTTTT. This translates into CASSYGGSWAGELFF.

The rearrangement joins TRBV12-3 or TRBV12-4 to TRBJ1-5; TRBD1 is a possible D gene (6 bases). This CDR3 is built from 15 residues. V was cut by 5 bases and J by 7 bases, with 18 bases left in between. The CDR3, as DNA: TGTGCCAGCAGTGCCCTACAGGGCGGGGGGCAGCCCCAGCATTTT. This encodes CASSALQGGGQPQHF.

The J gene is TRBJ1-1, the V gene TRBV7-9; 8 bases align to TRBD1. Trimming removed 5 bases from V and 4 bases from J; junction bases left unmatched: 6. Germline V gene lookup returns CDR1 SEHNR and CDR2 FQNEAQ (reference sequence). This CDR3 is 14 amino acids long. The CDR3 DNA is TGTGCCAGCAGCATACGACAGGGGCCCACTGAAGCTTTCTTT. The encoded protein is CASSIRQGPTEAFF.

CDR3 sequence (DNA): TGTGCCAGCAGCCAAGATCTAGTAGCGGGGGGGCTTCGGGATACGCAGTATTTT. The encoded protein is CASSQDLVAGGLRDTQYF. The chain is built from TRBV4-2 and TRBJ2-3; 11 bases line up with TRBD2. The CDR3 runs to 18 residues. V dropped 0 bases and J dropped 6; count of bases not matched to a gene: 11. Germline V gives CDR1 LGHNA, CDR2 YNFKEQ.

The chain recombines TRBV6-5 with TRBJ1-2; D is possibly TRBD1 (5 bases). This CDR3 region has 13 residues. Trimming removed 5 bases at V and 4 bases at J, with 11 bases between. Germline lookup yields CDR1 MNHEY and CDR2 SVGAGI. The CDR3 DNA sequence: TGTGCCAGCAGTCCTCGACAGCTCTATGGCTACACCTTC. Translating gives CASSPRQLYGYTF.

This chain uses TRBV20-1 with TRBJ2-7; the match to TRBD2 covers 10 bases. This CDR3 has 19 residues. CDR1 is DFQATT, CDR2 SNEGSKA, per germline (reference sequence). The J segment lost 0 bases and the V segment lost 1 base, leaving 15 bases of the junction unmatched. The CDR3 coding sequence is TGCAGTGCTAGAGTCTCTGGGCTAGCGGGAGAGGTTTTCTCCTACGAGCAGTACTTC. Translation: CSARVSGLAGEVFSYEQYF.

This clonotype has only a few counts. The J gene is TRBJ2-1, the V gene TRBV4-1; D is undetermined. CDR1 MGHRA and CDR2 YSYEKL come from the germline V gene. The V end lost 1 base, the J end lost 6 bases, and 10 bases lay between the germline ends. CDR3 size: 14 residues. The CDR3 nucleotides read TGCGCCAGCAGCCAAGGGGGTAGGACCAATGAGCAGTTCTTC. Translated: CASSQGGRTNEQFF.

The J gene is TRBJ2-5, the V gene TRBV7-6; D unclear. The J call is doubtful: the DNA matches TRBJ2-7 better. The CDR3 length is 13 residues. CDR1 is SGHVS, CDR2 FNYEAQ, per germline. CDR3 coding DNA: TGTGCCAGCAGCCTAATCGAACAGAGCGAGCAGTACTTC. Residues: CASSLIEQSEQYF.

The rearrangement joins TRBV20-1 to TRBJ1-1; perhaps TRBD1 as D (5 bases). The CDR3 has 14 amino acids. Germline values: CDR1 DFQATT, CDR2 SNEGSKA (reference sequence). The CDR3: CSATKEGRNTEAFF. In DNA form, the CDR3 reads TGCAGCGCAACCAAGGAGGGGCGGAACACTGAAGCTTTCTTT.

The chain employs TRBV7-9 and TRBJ2-3; the match to TRBD2 covers 10 bases. Germline CDR1 reads SEHNR; CDR2 reads FQNEAQ (reference sequence). Trimming cost V 6 bases and J 4 bases; bases outside gene matches: 10. CDR3 size: 16 residues. The CDR3, as DNA: TGTGCCAGCAGTCGCCTAGCGGGGGAGGGGTCAGATACGCAGTATTTT. Its protein is CASSRLAGEGSDTQYF. The complete variable domain, with remaining parts taken from reference TRBV7-9 and TRBJ2-3, reads DTGVSQNPRHKITKRGQNVTFRCDPISEHNRLYWYRQTLGQGPEFLTYFQNEAQLEKSRLLSDRFSAERPKGSFSTLEIQRTEQGDSAMYLCASSRLAGEGSDTQYFGPGTRLTVL.